These 14 T cell receptor beta chains share one sample of origin, sequenced in a study of blood T cell repertoires in COVID-19 (dated by TCRdb to the early 2020s). The library was prepared using the immunoSEQ multiplex PCR assay. TCRdb carries this immuneACCESS record with in-frame sequences only. Its versions omit some clonotypes, under half of them owing to an unresolved V gene in the studies checked, with the rest unexplained. The sample table shows fewer than 120,000 clones, and approximately 79% are seen once. The ten largest clones represent 16% of the sample. Sequencing input: peripheral blood. These receptors were collected from a woman of 80 years or more with active or convalescent COVID-19.

The rearrangement links TRBV7-9 to TRBJ2-5; 7 nucleotides match TRBD1. The V segment lost 6 bases and the J segment 1 base; nucleotides outside the gene matches: 5. Germline CDR1 and CDR2: SEHNR and FQNEAQ (reference sequence). The CDR3 runs 14 residues. The CDR3 region has the DNA TGTGCCAGCAGTATCGGGACAGCCCAAGAGACCCAGTACTTC. As protein: CASSIGTAQETQYF.

The V gene is TRBV28, the J gene TRBJ1-4; 11 bases are a match to TRBD1. J was trimmed by 6 bases and V by 6 bases; bases with no gene match: 6. In germline, CDR1 is MDHEN, CDR2 SYDVKM. The CDR3 has 15 residues. CDR3 sequence reads: CASRTGQGAYEKLFF. DNA for the CDR3: TGTGCCAGCAGGACCGGACAGGGGGCATATGAAAAACTGTTTTTT.

The CDR3 loop is CASSVPGQGANEQFF. CDR3 in DNA: TGTGCCAGCAGCGTTCCGGGACAGGGAGCCAATGAGCAGTTCTTC. The chain links TRBV7-9 to TRBJ2-1, with 9 bases lining up with TRBD1. The J segment lost 6 bases and the V segment lost 5 bases, leaving 8 bases of the junction unmatched. The germline CDR1 and CDR2 sequences are SEHNR and FQNEAQ (reference sequence). There are 15 residues in the CDR3.

V is TRBV6-5 and J is TRBJ2-3; D perhaps matches TRBD2 (6 bases). Germline CDR1 is MNHEY and CDR2 is SVGAGI. The germline V and J ends were trimmed by 6 bases and 2 bases, with 6 bases remaining between them. The CDR3 runs to 12 residues. The CDR3 loop reads CASRDYTDTQYF. DNA of the CDR3: TGTGCCAGCAGGGACTACACAGATACGCAGTATTTT.

This clone was observed a single time. The J gene is TRBJ1-4, the V gene TRBV3-1 (or the pseudogene TRBV3-2); TRBD1 is a possible D gene (6 bases). Germline V lookup: CDR1 LGHDT, CDR2 YNNKEL (reference sequence). V lost 5 bases to trimming and J lost 0 bases, with 10 bases between them. The CDR3 consists of 15 residues. DNA for the CDR3: TGTGCCAGCAGCACTAGGGGGTCAACTAATGAAAAACTGTTTTTT. Its translation is CASSTRGSTNEKLFF.

J is TRBJ2-1 and V is TRBV19; 14 bases map to TRBD2. The CDR3 is 18 residues long. CDR1 is LNHDA and CDR2 is SQIVND in the germline V gene (reference sequence). Germline trimming cut 6 bases from V and 9 bases from J; bases unmatched to any gene: 16. The CDR3 loop is CASSNRPGLAGESGEQFF. DNA for the CDR3: TGTGCCAGTAGCAATCGGCCGGGACTAGCGGGAGAATCGGGTGAGCAGTTCTTC. Combining the CDR3 with reference TRBV19 and TRBJ2-1 gives the whole variable domain DGGITQSPKYLFRKEGQNVTLSCEQNLNHDAMYWYRQDPGQGLRLIYYSQIVNDFQKGDIAEGYSVSREKKESFPLTVTSAQKNPTAFYLCASSNRPGLAGESGEQFFGPGTRLTVL.

This clone was observed a handful of times. The chain combines TRBV7-9 with TRBJ2-7, with 12 bases fitting TRBD2. CDR3 length: 15 residues. The germline V gene has CDR1 SEHNR and CDR2 FQNEAQ (reference sequence). The J segment lost 6 bases and the V segment lost 1 base, leaving 4 bases of the junction unmatched. The CDR3 DNA follows: TGTGCCAGCAGCTTAGGGACTAGCGGGATGGGCGAGCAGTACTTC. Protein sequence: CASSLGTSGMGEQYF.

The chain has TRBV5-4 and TRBJ2-7; 9 nucleotides agree with TRBD1. CDR3 length equals 13 residues. The V and J ends lost 3 bases and 6 bases, in that order; junction bases with no gene match: 4. Germline V CDR1 and CDR2: SGHNT, YYREEE (reference sequence). CDR3 in DNA: TGTGCCAGCAGCTGGGACAGGGAGAGCGAGCAGTACTTC. This encodes CASSWDRESEQYF.

V gene TRBV5-1 combines with J gene TRBJ2-3; 9 positions match TRBD2. The germline V gene has CDR1 SGHRS and CDR2 YFSETQ. There are 15 residues in the CDR3. Unmatched junction bases numbered 6, after V lost 6 bases and J lost 1 base. The CDR3 DNA reads TGCGCCAGCACCTACTTAGCGGGGGGCACAGATACGCAGTATTTT. This encodes CASTYLAGGTDTQYF.

This clone was seen a single time. CDR3 sequence: CASSMTGGETQYF. The CDR3 region has the DNA TGCGCCAGCAGCATGACAGGGGGCGAGACCCAGTACTTC. The chain joins TRBV5-1 to TRBJ2-5; TRBD1 agrees at 10 bases. With 4 bases clipped from V and 5 bases from J, the junction kept 2 bases outside the gene matches. CDR1 SGHRS and CDR2 YFSETQ come from the germline V gene. The CDR3 runs to 13 residues. Drawing the rest from reference TRBV5-1 and TRBJ2-5, the complete variable domain is KAGVTQTPRYLIKTRGQQVTLSCSPISGHRSVSWYQQTPGQGLQFLFEYFSETQRNKGNFPGRFSGRQFSNSRSEMNVSTLELGDSALYLCASSMTGGETQYFGPGTRLLVL.

Within the sample, this clone is medium-sized (0.01 to 0.1%). The chain couples TRBV11-3 to TRBJ2-2; 11 bases map to TRBD2. This CDR3 has 16 amino acids. Germline assignment: CDR1 SGHNT and CDR2 YENEEA. V was clipped by 1 base and J by 5 bases; unmatched bases: 3. This CDR3 is CASSLVAGGGTGELFF. CDR3 nucleotide sequence: TGTGCCAGCAGCTTAGTAGCGGGAGGGGGAACCGGGGAGCTGTTTTTT.

The rearrangement uses TRBV9 and TRBJ1-5, with 7 bases that match TRBD1. The CDR3 spans 15 residues. CDR1 and CDR2 from the germline V gene are SGDLS and YYNGEE. Germline trimming cut 4 bases from V and 5 bases from J; bases unmatched to any gene: 9. CDR3 in amino acids: CASSSDPQGDQPQHF. CDR3 bases: TGTGCCAGCAGCTCCGATCCTCAGGGGGATCAGCCCCAGCATTTT.

The V call is TRBV5-1, the J call TRBJ1-1, with a tentative D call TRBD1 (5 bases). This CDR3 has 13 amino acids. From germline, CDR1 is SGHRS and CDR2 YFSETQ. Deletions cut 3 bases from V and 3 bases from J, with 9 bases between. DNA for the CDR3: TGCGCCAGCAGCTATGACAGCTACACTGAAGCTTTCTTT. This encodes CASSYDSYTEAFF.

V is TRBV5-5 and J is TRBJ2-1, with 8 positions matching TRBD2. With V trimmed by 0 bases and J by 6 bases, 5 bases remained unmatched. This CDR3 has 15 residues. Germline V CDR1 and CDR2: SGHKS, YYEKEE (reference sequence). Here the CDR3 reads CASSLARTSTNEQFF. The CDR3 DNA reads TGTGCCAGCAGCTTGGCGCGGACTAGCACCAATGAGCAGTTCTTC.